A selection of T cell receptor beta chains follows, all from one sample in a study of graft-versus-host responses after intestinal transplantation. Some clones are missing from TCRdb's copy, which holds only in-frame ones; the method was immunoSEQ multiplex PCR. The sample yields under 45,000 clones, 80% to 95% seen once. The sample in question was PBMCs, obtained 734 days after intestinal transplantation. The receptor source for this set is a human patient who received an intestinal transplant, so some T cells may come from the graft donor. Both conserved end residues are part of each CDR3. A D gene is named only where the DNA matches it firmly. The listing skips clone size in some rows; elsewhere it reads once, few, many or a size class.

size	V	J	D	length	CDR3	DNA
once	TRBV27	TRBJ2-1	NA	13	CASSFPGDNEQFF	TGTGCCAGCAGTTTCCCGGGGGACAATGAGCAGTTCTTC
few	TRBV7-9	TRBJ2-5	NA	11	CASSSQETQYF	TGTGCCAGCAGCTCTCAAGAGACCCAGTACTTC
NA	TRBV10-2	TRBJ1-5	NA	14	CASMTTGPNQPQHF	TGCGCCAGCATGACGACAGGACCAAATCAGCCCCAGCATTTT
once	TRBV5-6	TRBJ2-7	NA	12	CASSSPGYEQYF	TGTGCCAGCAGCTCCCCCGGGTACGAGCAGTACTTC
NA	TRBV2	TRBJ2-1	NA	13	CACMRASNHEQFF	TGTGCCTGCATGAGGGCTAGCAATCATGAGCAGTTCTTC
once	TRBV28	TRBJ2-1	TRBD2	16	CASSFYGTSGYNEQFF	TGTGCCAGCAGTTTCTATGGGACTAGCGGCTACAATGAGCAGTTCTTC
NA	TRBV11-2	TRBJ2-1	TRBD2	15	CASTISGSSYNEQFF	TGTGCCAGCACGATTAGCGGGAGCTCCTACAATGAGCAGTTCTTC
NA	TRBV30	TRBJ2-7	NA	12	CAWSQGTYEQYF	TGTGCCTGGAGTCAGGGGACCTACGAGCAGTACTTC
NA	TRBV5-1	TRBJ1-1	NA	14	CASSLALRATEAFF	TGCGCCAGCAGCTTGGCCCTCAGGGCCACTGAAGCTTTCTTT
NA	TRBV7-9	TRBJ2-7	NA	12	CASTRVSYEQYF	TGTGCCAGCACGAGGGTGTCATACGAGCAGTACTTC
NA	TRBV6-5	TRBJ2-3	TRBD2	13	CASSPHRSGREYF	TGTGCCAGCAGCCCCCATCGTAGCGGGAGGGAGTATTTT
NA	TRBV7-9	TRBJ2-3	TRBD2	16	CASSLALAGVTDTQYF	TGTGCCAGCAGCTTAGCACTGGCGGGAGTAACAGATACGCAGTATTTT
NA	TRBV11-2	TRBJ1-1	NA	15	CASSAARTQNTEAFF	TGTGCCAGCAGCGCCGCCCGGACCCAGAACACTGAAGCTTTCTTT
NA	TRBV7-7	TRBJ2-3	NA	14	CASSSLGFSDTQYF	TGTGCCAGCAGCAGCTTAGGGTTCTCGGATACGCAGTATTTT
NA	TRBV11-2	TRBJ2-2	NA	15	CASSLGRSDTGELFF	TGTGCCAGCAGCTTGGGCAGGTCGGACACCGGGGAGCTGTTTTTT
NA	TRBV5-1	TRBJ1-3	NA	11	CASSQGNTIYF	TGCGCCAGCAGCCAGGGAAACACCATATATTTT
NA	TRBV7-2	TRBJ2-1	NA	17	CASSVVFLAPSYNEQFF	TGTGCCAGCAGCGTTGTTTTCCTGGCACCCTCCTACAATGAGCAGTTCTTC
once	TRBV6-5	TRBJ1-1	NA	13	CASSQPRGTEAFF	TGTGCCAGCAGTCAACCCCGAGGTACTGAAGCTTTCTTT
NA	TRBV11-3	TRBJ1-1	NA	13	CASSGSLNTEAFF	TGTGCCAGCAGCGGGAGTTTGAACACTGAAGCTTTCTTT
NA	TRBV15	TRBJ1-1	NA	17	CATSRAGYSVLNTEAFF	TGTGCCACCAGCAGAGCGGGGTACAGTGTCCTGAACACTGAAGCTTTCTTT
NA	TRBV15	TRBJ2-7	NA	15	CATSSFRDYSYEQYF	TGTGCCACCAGCAGTTTCAGGGATTACTCCTACGAGCAGTACTTC
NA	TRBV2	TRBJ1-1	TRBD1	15	CASRLRTGVNTEAFF	TGTGCCAGCAGGCTTAGGACAGGGGTGAACACTGAAGCTTTCTTT
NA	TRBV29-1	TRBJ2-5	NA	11	CSVWDRETQYF	TGCAGCGTGTGGGATAGGGAGACCCAGTACTTC
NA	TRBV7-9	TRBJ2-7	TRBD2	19	CASSSYWEISGSNPYEQYF	TGTGCCAGCAGCTCATATTGGGAGATTAGCGGGAGTAACCCCTACGAGCAGTACTTC
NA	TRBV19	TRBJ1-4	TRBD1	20	CASSIIWGERGQATNEKLFF	TGTGCCAGTAGTATCATTTGGGGGGAAAGGGGGCAAGCAACTAATGAAAAACTGTTTTTT
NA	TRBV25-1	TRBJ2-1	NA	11	CASKGGYEQFF	TGTGCCAGCAAGGGAGGATATGAGCAGTTCTTC
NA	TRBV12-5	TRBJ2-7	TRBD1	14	CASGPGQGAYEQYF	TGTGCTAGTGGCCCCGGACAGGGGGCCTACGAGCAGTACTTC
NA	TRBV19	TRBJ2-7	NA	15	CASSIVGEAGYEQYF	TGTGCCAGTAGTATAGTAGGGGAGGCAGGTTACGAGCAGTACTTC
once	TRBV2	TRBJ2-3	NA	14	CASISGGRTDTQYF	TGTGCCAGCATCTCCGGGGGGCGGACAGATACGCAGTATTTT
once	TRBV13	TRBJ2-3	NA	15	CASSFGPHGVDTQYF	TGTGCCAGCAGCTTCGGGCCGCATGGGGTAGATACGCAGTATTTT
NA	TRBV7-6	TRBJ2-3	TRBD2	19	CASSPRGLKLASGGDTQYF	TGTGCCAGCAGCCCAAGAGGGTTAAAGTTGGCTAGCGGGGGGGATACGCAGTATTTT
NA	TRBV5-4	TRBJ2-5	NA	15	CASSTGPGKVETQYF	TGTGCCAGCAGCACCGGCCCAGGGAAAGTTGAGACCCAGTACTTC
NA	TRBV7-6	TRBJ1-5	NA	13	CASSLEAGRPQHF	TGTGCCAGCAGCTTAGAAGCAGGGCGGCCTCAGCATTTT
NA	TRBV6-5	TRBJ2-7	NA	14	CASSYDRRGHEQYF	TGTGCCAGCAGTTACGATCGGCGGGGCCACGAGCAGTACTTC
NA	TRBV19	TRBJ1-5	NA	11	CASSITGPQHF	TGTGCCAGTAGTATTACGGGGCCCCAGCATTTT
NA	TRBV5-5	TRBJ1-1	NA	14	CASSLFMGNTEAFF	TGTGCCAGCAGCTTGTTTATGGGGAACACTGAAGCTTTCTTT
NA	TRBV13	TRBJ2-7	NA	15	CASSSGQGYSYEQYF	TGTGCCAGCAGCTCCGGTCAGGGGTACTCCTACGAGCAGTACTTC
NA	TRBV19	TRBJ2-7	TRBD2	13	CASPQRGSYEQYF	TGTGCCAGTCCCCAGCGGGGGTCCTACGAGCAGTACTTC
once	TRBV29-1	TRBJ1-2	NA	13	CSVEDDLHYGYTF	TGCAGCGTTGAAGACGACCTACACTATGGCTACACCTTC
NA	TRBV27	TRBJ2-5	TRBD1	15	CASSSLGQGRETQYF	TGTGCCAGCAGTTCCCTAGGACAGGGCCGAGAGACCCAGTACTTC
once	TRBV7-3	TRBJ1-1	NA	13	CASSRQGNTEAFF	TGTGCCAGCAGCCGCCAGGGGAACACTGAAGCTTTCTTT
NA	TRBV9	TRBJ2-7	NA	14	CASSVVGTSYEQYF	TGTGCCAGCAGCGTAGTAGGGACCTCCTACGAGCAGTACTTC
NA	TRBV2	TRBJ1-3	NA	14	CASSEQGSGNTIYF	TGTGCCAGCAGCGAACAGGGTTCTGGAAACACCATATATTTT
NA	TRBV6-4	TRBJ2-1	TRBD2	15	CASSDSTSGSNEQFF	TGTGCCAGCAGTGACTCGACTAGCGGGAGCAATGAGCAGTTCTTC
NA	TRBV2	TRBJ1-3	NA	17	CASSDDRKTASGNTIYF	TGTGCCAGCAGCGATGACAGAAAGACGGCCTCTGGAAACACCATATATTTT
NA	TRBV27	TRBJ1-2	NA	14	CASSLNRGVYGYTF	TGTGCCAGCAGCCTCAACCGGGGGGTATATGGCTACACCTTC
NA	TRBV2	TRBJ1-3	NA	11	CASSVGNTIYF	TGTGCCAGCAGTGTAGGAAACACCATATATTTT
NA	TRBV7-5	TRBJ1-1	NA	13	CASSFPRVFSAFF	TGTGCCAGCAGCTTCCCACGGGTTTTCAGCGCTTTCTTT
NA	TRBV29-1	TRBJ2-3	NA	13	CSVIRDPTDTQYF	TGCAGCGTTATCCGGGACCCCACAGATACGCAGTATTTT
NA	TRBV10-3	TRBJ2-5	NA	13	CAISSQDQETQYF	TGTGCCATCAGTAGTCAGGATCAAGAGACCCAGTACTTC
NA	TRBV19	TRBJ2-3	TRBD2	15	CASSWSGGGRPTQYF	TGTGCCAGTAGTTGGAGCGGGGGGGGCCGGCCTACGCAGTATTTT
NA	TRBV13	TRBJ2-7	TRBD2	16	CASSPLLAGSSYEQYF	TGTGCCAGCAGCCCCCTTTTAGCGGGGAGCTCCTACGAGCAGTACTTC